The following is a T cell receptor (beta chain) sequence with its context. TCRdb itself ran the 5' RACE reads through MiXCR, one entry per CDR3 protein. The sample contains 700,000 or so distinct CDR3 sequences, around 21% of which appear only once. These data belong to a study of identical twins. These data are also associated with another study on T cells expressing NK-cell markers. From that paper: Anti-gamma-delta TCR antibody use in several experiments restricted sorting to alpha-beta TCR T cells.

This receptor was obtained from a woman aged 18-29 years in good health. Sequencing was done on a sample of PBMCs.

The CDR3 nucleotides read TGTGCCAGCTCTTCCGACATAGCGGGGGGAGGAGATACGCAGTATTTT. Residues: CASSSDIAGGGDTQYF. This chain joins TRBV6-1 and TRBJ2-3, with 10 nucleotides matching TRBD2. CDR1 is MNHNS and CDR2 is SASEGT in the germline V gene. The CDR3 is 16 residues long. Trimming at V came to 8 bases and at J to 5 bases, leaving 13 bases not matched to a gene.